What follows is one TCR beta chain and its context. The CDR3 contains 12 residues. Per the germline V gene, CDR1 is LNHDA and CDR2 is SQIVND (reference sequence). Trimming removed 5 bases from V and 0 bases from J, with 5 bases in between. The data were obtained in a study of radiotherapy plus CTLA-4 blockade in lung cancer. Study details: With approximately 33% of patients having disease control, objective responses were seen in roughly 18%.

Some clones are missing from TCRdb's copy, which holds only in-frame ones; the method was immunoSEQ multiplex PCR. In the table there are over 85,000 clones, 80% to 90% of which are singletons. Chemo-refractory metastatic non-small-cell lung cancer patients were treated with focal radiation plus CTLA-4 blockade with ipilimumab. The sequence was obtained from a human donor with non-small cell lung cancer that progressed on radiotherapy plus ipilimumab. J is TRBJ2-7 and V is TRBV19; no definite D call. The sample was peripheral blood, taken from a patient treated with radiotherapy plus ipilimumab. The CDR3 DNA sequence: TGTGCCAGTAGTCCTACCTCCTACGAGCAGTACTTC. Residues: CASSPTSYEQYF. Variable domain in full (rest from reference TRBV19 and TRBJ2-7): DGGITQSPKYLFRKEGQNVTLSCEQNLNHDAMYWYRQDPGQGLRLIYYSQIVNDFQKGDIAEGYSVSREKKESFPLTVTSAQKNPTAFYLCASSPTSYEQYFGPGTRLTVT.